The clone carrying this T cell receptor (beta chain) has more than one count but fewer than ten. What it binds is unknown. The CD4+ and CD8+ fractions came from positive magnetic bead selection and were purity-checked by flow cytometry. The sample originates from a study of somatic mutations in cytotoxic T cells in rheumatoid arthritis. Study results and limitations: The study found that the largest CD8+ clone exceeded 20% of CD8+ cells in about an eighth of the roughly 60 patients.

In the authors' methods: In patients, CD8+ clones bigger than 1% rarely had the same sequence as a published virus-specific TCRB. TCRdb's copy holds only in-frame clones and misses some; the assay was immunoSEQ multiplex PCR. The DNA was the basis for D and trimming; V, J and clone size are from that table. The sample lists 15,000 to 20,000 clones, 65% to 85% occurring once. The CDR3 loop spans 17 amino acids. Germline CDR1 SGHRS, CDR2 YFSETQ. Trimming shortened V by 4 bases and J by 0 bases, and 14 bases separated the two germline ends. Sequenced sample: CD8+ T cells sorted from blood. The sequence was collected from an adult with rheumatoid arthritis. V is TRBV5-1 and J is TRBJ1-6; the D is unclear. The CDR3 DNA follows: TGCGCCAGCAGCCCAGCCGCAACGAGCTCCTATAATTCACCCCTCCACTTT. Its translation: CASSPAATSSYNSPLHF.